This TCR beta chain derives from a study of blood T cell repertoires in COVID-19. Study-wide background: Collection of acute and convalescent COVID-19 samples took place in the United States, Italy and Spain.

The CDR3 covers 16 residues. Germline assignment: CDR1 KGHSH and CDR2 LQKENI. V shed 3 bases, J shed 1 base, and the junction held 6 bases outside the gene matches. Patients of the Seattle cohort, enrolled during active infection, were followed longitudinally. How the authors handled the data: Estimation of nucleated cell counts was performed using reference gene primer amplification. The data were produced by immunoSEQ multiplex PCR, yet TCRdb's version contains in-frame clones alone and is incomplete. That table is the source of V, J and clone size, and D and trimming were worked out from the DNA. The sample holds 150,000 to 200,000 clones; 65% to 90% are singletons and the top ten take around 7%.

V gene TRBV18 combines with J gene TRBJ1-2; 9 nucleotides agree with TRBD1. The source material was peripheral blood. The TCR comes from a woman in her 40s with COVID-19, enrolled during active disease. The CDR3 sequence is CASSPEGQGGNYGYTF. The DNA of the CDR3 is TGTGCCAGCTCACCTGAGGGACAGGGCGGTAACTATGGCTACACCTTC.